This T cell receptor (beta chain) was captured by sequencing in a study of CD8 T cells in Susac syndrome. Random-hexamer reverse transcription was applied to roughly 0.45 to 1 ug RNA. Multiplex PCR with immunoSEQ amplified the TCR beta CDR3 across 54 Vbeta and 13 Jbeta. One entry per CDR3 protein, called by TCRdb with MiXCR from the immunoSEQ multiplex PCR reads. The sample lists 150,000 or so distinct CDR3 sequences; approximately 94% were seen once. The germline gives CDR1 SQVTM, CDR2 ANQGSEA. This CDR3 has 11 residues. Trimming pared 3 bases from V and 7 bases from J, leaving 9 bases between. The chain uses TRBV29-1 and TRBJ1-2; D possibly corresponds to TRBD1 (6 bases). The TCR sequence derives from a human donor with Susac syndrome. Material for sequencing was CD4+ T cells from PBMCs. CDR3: CSVDRGGGYTF. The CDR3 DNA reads TGCAGCGTTGACAGGGGAGGTGGCTACACCTTC.